The text below deals with one T cell receptor beta chain. The target antigen is unknown. FACS sorted CD4+ or CD8+ T cells into CD45RA+ naive and CD45RO+ memory. Looked up from germline, CDR1 is LGHNA and CDR2 is YSLEER. The CDR3 length is 15 residues. With 4 bases clipped from V and 8 bases from J, the junction kept 10 bases outside the gene matches. This sample was taken from a study of regulatory dendritic cells for organ transplantation. Findings and limits, study-wide: Resting memory CD8+ T cells held the most alloreactive clonotypes. Alloreactive memory CD8+ T cell pools varied considerably between individuals. Memory CD8+ clonal expansion seemed more limited with regulatory than mature dendritic cells.

Sequencing was performed with immunoSEQ multiplex PCR; in TCRdb, only in-frame clones are kept and a portion is missing. This sample has 25,000 to 30,000 clones, with approximately 81% found just once. The chain employs TRBV4-3 and TRBJ1-2, with 10 positions matching TRBD1. The specimen was naive CD8+ T cells from blood. As to subset: CD45RA+ naive T cells. The TCR sequence derives from a human donor in good health. CDR3 DNA sequence: TGCGCCAGCAGCCGACTGGACAGGGGGATGGAGGGCTACACCTTC. It yields the protein CASSRLDRGMEGYTF.